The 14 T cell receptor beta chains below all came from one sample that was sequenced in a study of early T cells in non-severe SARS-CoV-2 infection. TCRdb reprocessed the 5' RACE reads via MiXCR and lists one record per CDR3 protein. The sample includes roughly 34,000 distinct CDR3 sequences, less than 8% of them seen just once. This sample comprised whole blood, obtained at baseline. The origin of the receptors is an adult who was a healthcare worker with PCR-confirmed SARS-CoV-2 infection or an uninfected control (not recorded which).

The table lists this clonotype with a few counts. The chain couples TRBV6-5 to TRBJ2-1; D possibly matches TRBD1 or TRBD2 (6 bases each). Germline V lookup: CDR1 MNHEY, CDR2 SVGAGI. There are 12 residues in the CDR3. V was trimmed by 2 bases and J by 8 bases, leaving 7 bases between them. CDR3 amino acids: CASSYRGHEQFF. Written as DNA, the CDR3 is TGTGCCAGCAGTTACCGGGGGCATGAGCAGTTCTTC.

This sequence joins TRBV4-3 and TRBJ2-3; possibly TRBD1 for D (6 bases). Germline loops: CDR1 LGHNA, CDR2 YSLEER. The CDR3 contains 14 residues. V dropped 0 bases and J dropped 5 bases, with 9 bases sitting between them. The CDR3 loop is CASSQDNRVDTQYF. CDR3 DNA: TGCGCCAGCAGCCAAGATAACAGGGTAGATACGCAGTATTTT.

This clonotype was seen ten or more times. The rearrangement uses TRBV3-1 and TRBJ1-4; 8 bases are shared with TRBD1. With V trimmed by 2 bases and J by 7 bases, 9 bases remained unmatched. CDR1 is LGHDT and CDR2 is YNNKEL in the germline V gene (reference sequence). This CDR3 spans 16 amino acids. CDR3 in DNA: TGTGCCAGCAGCCAAAGCCCAGGGGGCGTCGGTGAAAAACTGTTTTTT. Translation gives CASSQSPGGVGEKLFF. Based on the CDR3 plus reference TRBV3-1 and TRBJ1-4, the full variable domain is DTAVSQTPKYLVTQMGNDKSIKCEQNLGHDTMYWYKQDSKKFLKIMFSYNNKELIINETVPNRFSPKSPDKAHLNLHINSLELGDSAVYFCASSQSPGGVGEKLFFGSGTQLSVL.

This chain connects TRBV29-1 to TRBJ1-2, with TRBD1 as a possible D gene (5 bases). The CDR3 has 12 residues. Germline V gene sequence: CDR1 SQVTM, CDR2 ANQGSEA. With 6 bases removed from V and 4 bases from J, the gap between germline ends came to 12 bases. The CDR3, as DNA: TGCAGCGTGAATTACGGGGGCTATGGCTACACCTTC. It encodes CSVNYGGYGYTF.

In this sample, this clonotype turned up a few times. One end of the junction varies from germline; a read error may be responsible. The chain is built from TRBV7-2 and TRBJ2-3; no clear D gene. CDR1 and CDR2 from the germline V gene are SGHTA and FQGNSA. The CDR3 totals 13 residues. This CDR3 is CASSLVSLDTQFF. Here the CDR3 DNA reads TGTGCCAGCAGCTTAGTTAGTTTAGATACGCAGTTTTTT.

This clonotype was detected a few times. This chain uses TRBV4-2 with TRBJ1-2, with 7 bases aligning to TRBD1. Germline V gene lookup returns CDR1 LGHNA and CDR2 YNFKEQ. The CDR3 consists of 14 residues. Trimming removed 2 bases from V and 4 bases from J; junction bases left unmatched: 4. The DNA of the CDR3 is TGTGCCAGCAGCCAACCACAGGGGCTCTATGGCTACACCTTC. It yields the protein CASSQPQGLYGYTF.

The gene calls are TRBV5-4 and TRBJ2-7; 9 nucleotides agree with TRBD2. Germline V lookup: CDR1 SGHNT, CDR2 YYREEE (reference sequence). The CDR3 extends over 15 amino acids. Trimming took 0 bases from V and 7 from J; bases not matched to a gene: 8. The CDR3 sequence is CASSLEAGGPVEQYF. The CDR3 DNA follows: TGTGCCAGCAGCTTGGAGGCGGGAGGGCCCGTGGAGCAGTACTTC.

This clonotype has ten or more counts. CDR3 region: CASSLDGTSRETQYF. DNA of the CDR3: TGTGCCAGCAGCTTAGATGGGACTAGCCGGGAGACCCAGTACTTC. V and J are TRBV11-2 and TRBJ2-5; 9 nucleotides line up with TRBD2. The length of the CDR3 is 15 residues. The V gene end was trimmed by 0 bases and the J gene end by 5 bases; junction bases not matched to a gene: 4. The V gene's germline CDR1 is SGHAT and CDR2 FQNNGV.

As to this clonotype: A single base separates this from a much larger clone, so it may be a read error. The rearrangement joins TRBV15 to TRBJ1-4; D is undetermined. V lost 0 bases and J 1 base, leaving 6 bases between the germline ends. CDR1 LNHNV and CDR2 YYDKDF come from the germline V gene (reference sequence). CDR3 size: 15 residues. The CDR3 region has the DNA TGTGCCACCAGCAGAGACTGTGGAACTAATGAAAAACTGTTTTTT. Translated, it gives CATSRDCGTNEKLFF. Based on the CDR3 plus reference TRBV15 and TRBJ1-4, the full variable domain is DAMVIQNPRYQVTQFGKPVTLSCSQTLNHNVMYWYQQKSSQAPKLLFHYYDKDFNNEADTPDNFQSRRPNTSFCFLDIRSPGLGDTAMYLCATSRDCGTNEKLFFGSGTQLSVL.

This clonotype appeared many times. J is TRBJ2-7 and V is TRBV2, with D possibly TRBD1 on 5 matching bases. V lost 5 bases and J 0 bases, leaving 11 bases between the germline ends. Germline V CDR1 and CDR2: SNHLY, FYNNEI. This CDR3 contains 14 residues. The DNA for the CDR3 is TGTGCCAGCAGTCTGACAGCGAGCTCCTACGAGCAGTACTTC. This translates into CASSLTASSYEQYF.

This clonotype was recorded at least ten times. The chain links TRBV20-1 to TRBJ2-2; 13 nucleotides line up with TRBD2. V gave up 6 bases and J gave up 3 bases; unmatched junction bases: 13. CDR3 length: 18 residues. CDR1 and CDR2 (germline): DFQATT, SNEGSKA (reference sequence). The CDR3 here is CSAPKRTSGSIDTGELFF. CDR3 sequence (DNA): TGCAGTGCCCCTAAGCGGACTAGCGGGAGTATCGACACCGGGGAGCTGTTTTTT.

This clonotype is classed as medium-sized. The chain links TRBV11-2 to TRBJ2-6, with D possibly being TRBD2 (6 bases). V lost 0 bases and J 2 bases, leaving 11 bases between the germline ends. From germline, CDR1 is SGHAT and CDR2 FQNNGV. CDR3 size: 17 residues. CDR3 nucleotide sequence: TGTGCCAGCAGCTTAGATCAGCGGGCTGCTGGGGCCAACGTCCTGACTTTC. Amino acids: CASSLDQRAAGANVLTF.

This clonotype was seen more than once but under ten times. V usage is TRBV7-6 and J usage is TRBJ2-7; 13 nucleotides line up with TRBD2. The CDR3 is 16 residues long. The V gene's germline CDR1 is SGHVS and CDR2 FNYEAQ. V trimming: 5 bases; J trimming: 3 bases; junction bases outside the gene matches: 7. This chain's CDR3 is CASSQTSGRAIYEQYF. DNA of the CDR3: TGTGCCAGCAGCCAAACTAGCGGGAGGGCAATCTACGAGCAGTACTTC.

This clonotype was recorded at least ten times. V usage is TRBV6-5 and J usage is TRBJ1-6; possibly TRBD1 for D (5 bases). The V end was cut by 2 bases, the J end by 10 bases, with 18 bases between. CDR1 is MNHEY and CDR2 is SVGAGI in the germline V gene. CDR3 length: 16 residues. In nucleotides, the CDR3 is TGTGCCAGCAGTTACACGGGACTCCAGCCGGGATCACCCCTCCACTTT. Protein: CASSYTGLQPGSPLHF.